This TCR beta chain was sequenced for a study of cytomegalovirus exposure and HLA in healthy donors. General study points: Cytomegalovirus association was assigned to about 150 TCR beta chains. Whilst most TCR sequences proved rare, a subset of public TCRs occurred across many donors.

Details on this clone: The antigen is undetermined.

V lost 1 base and J lost 4; bases outside the gene matches: 5. There are 17 residues in the CDR3. CDR1 is SGHNT, CDR2 YYREEE, per germline (reference sequence). The assay was immunoSEQ multiplex PCR, and TCRdb's table has in-frame clones only and misses some. Among tens of thousands of clones listed, 75% to 95% were seen once. Donors came from a validation cohort of over a hundred subjects, distinct from the first 666-subject cohort. The chain recombines TRBV5-4 with TRBJ2-7; TRBD2 aligns across 16 bases. The receptor comes from a woman under 40 in good health and CMV-seronegative. The specimen was PBMCs. CDR3 sequence (DNA): TGTGCCAGCAGCTTGTCCGGGACTAGCGGGAGGGGTTACGAGCAGTACTTC. Translating gives CASSLSGTSGRGYEQYF. Full variable domain (remainder filled in from reference TRBV5-4 and TRBJ2-7): ETGVTQSPTHLIKTRGQQVTLRCSSQSGHNTVSWYQQALGQGPQFIFQYYREEENGRGNFPPRFSGLQFPNYSSELNVNALELDDSALYLCASSLSGTSGRGYEQYFGPGTRLTVT.